A selection of T cell receptor beta chains follows, all from one sample in a study of T cell responses to AZD1222 COVID-19 vaccine. Using immunoSEQ multiplex PCR, the repertoire was profiled, and TCRdb retains in-frame clones only, with some absent. The sample includes 110,000 to 150,000 clones, 85% to 95% of them seen just once. Here the sequenced sample was peripheral blood, taken on day 0 of AZD1222 vaccination. These receptors were taken from an adult in good health. Each CDR3 is given with its conserved first and last residue. D genes are given only for firm matches. Some rows have no size entry. The others give once, few or many, or a class for an expanded clone.

clone_size | j_call | d_call | v_call | cdr3_aa | cdr3_nt
. | TRBJ1-6 | TRBD1 | TRBV2 | CASRDPGQNSPLHF | TGTGCCAGCAGGGACCCGGGACAGAATTCACCCCTCCACTTT
. | TRBJ1-2 | . | TRBV6-6 | CASYGGQGYTF | TGTGCCAGTTATGGGGGGCAAGGCTACACCTTC
. | TRBJ1-2 | . | TRBV3-1/TRBV3-2 | CASSQGGAGSDGYTF | TGTGCCAGCAGCCAAGGTGGGGCAGGCAGCGATGGCTACACCTTC
. | TRBJ1-2 | . | TRBV24-1 | CATSDYDSSGYTF | TGTGCCACCAGTGATTACGACAGTTCTGGCTACACCTTC
. | TRBJ1-6 | . | TRBV5-4 | CASSLSEGLNSPLHF | TGTGCCAGCAGCTTGTCGGAGGGCCTTAATTCACCCCTCCACTTT
. | TRBJ2-2 | TRBD1 | TRBV9 | CASSVSGGNTGELFF | TGTGCCAGCAGCGTATCAGGGGGCAACACCGGGGAGCTGTTTTTT
. | TRBJ1-3 | . | TRBV9 | CASSVGMGTRNTIYF | TGTGCCAGCAGCGTAGGTATGGGGACGAGAAACACCATATATTTT
. | TRBJ2-7 | . | TRBV28 | CASSPRGQTTYEQYF | TGTGCCAGCAGCCCGCGGGGACAGACGACCTACGAGCAGTACTTC
. | TRBJ2-5 | . | TRBV19 | CASSILAGQETQYF | TGTGCCAGTAGTATTTTGGCGGGCCAAGAGACCCAGTACTTC
. | TRBJ1-2 | TRBD1 | TRBV5-6 | CASSSQQGTHGYTF | TGTGCCAGCAGCTCGCAACAGGGGACCCATGGCTACACCTTC
. | TRBJ2-7 | TRBD2 | TRBV19 | CASSPVSAGPYEQYF | TGTGCCAGTAGTCCTGTTTCAGCGGGGCCCTACGAGCAGTACTTC
. | TRBJ2-1 | TRBD1 | TRBV5-8 | CASSLLGQLRNEQFF | TGTGCCAGCAGCTTGTTGGGACAGCTACGCAATGAGCAGTTCTTC
. | TRBJ2-3 | TRBD2 | TRBV11-2 | CASSSRGGGADTQYF | TGTGCCAGCAGCTCGCGGGGGGGCGGGGCAGATACGCAGTATTTT
. | TRBJ2-1 | . | TRBV7-3 | CASSSPPLYNEQFF | TGTGCCAGCAGCTCCCCCCCCCTCTACAATGAGCAGTTCTTC
. | TRBJ1-3 | . | TRBV5-1 | CASSLNLIRNTIYF | TGCGCCAGCAGCTTGAACCTGATTAGGAACACCATATATTTT
. | TRBJ2-1 | . | TRBV7-9 | CASSRIDPAPGDEQFF | TGTGCCAGCAGCCGGATAGATCCGGCACCGGGAGATGAGCAGTTCTTC
once | TRBJ1-5 | . | TRBV28 | CASSLDYRVYSNQPQHF | TGTGCCAGCAGTTTAGACTACAGGGTATATAGCAATCAGCCCCAGCATTTT
. | TRBJ1-4 | . | TRBV25-1 | CASSELGGRNEKLFF | TGTGCCAGCAGTGAACTAGGGGGACGTAATGAAAAACTGTTTTTT
. | TRBJ2-7 | . | TRBV5-1 | CASSPSTGGSSYEQYF | TGCGCCAGCAGCCCGTCCACAGGAGGGAGCTCCTACGAGCAGTACTTC
. | TRBJ1-6 | . | TRBV28 | CASSFGDYNSPLHF | TGTGCCAGCAGTTTTGGCGACTATAATTCACCCCTCCACTTT
. | TRBJ1-1 | . | TRBV19 | CASSNPYMENTEAFF | TGTGCCAGTAGTAACCCCTACATGGAAAACACTGAAGCTTTCTTT
. | TRBJ2-2 | TRBD1 | TRBV4-1 | CASKGQGVGAGELFF | TGCGCCAGCAAGGGACAGGGGGTTGGTGCCGGGGAGCTGTTTTTT
. | TRBJ2-5 | . | TRBV9 | CASSVGPGVQETQYF | TGTGCCAGCAGCGTAGGCCCCGGGGTACAAGAGACCCAGTACTTC
. | TRBJ1-2 | TRBD1 | TRBV2 | CASSAPGGGGYTF | TGTGCCAGCAGTGCCCCAGGGGGGGGTGGCTACACCTTC
few | TRBJ2-7 | . | TRBV29-1 | CSVEVQDYEQYF | TGCAGCGTTGAAGTCCAGGACTACGAGCAGTACTTC
. | TRBJ2-7 | . | TRBV18 | CASSPGQYEQYF | TGTGCCAGCTCACCAGGGCAGTACGAGCAGTACTTC
once | TRBJ1-6 | . | TRBV10-3 | CAISEQGYNSPLHF | TGTGCCATTTCAGAACAGGGCTATAATTCACCCCTCCACTTT
. | TRBJ2-2 | . | TRBV11-2 | CASSFFAGELFF | TGTGCCAGCAGCTTCTTCGCCGGGGAGCTGTTTTTT
. | TRBJ2-3 | . | TRBV6-5 | CASSYLRGDTDTQYF | TGTGCCAGCAGTTACTTGAGGGGGGACACAGATACGCAGTATTTT
. | TRBJ1-5 | . | TRBV7-2 | CASSLGAVGRPQHF | TGTGCCAGCAGCTTAGGGGCGGTAGGTAGGCCCCAGCATTTT
. | TRBJ1-2 | . | TRBV2 | CASGSYGYTF | TGTGCCAGCGGAAGCTATGGCTACACCTTC
. | TRBJ2-3 | TRBD2 | TRBV6-5 | CASSYVAGGMDTQYF | TGTGCCAGCAGTTACGTTGCGGGGGGGATGGATACGCAGTATTTT
. | TRBJ1-2 | TRBD1 | TRBV10-3 | CAISESTRGQGDGYTF | TGTGCCATCAGTGAGTCGACCCGAGGACAGGGAGACGGCTACACCTTC
once | TRBJ1-2 | . | TRBV19 | CAGSTGPGYGYTF | TGTGCCGGATCGACGGGCCCGGGGTATGGCTACACCTTC
. | TRBJ1-6 | . | TRBV9 | CASSVDNTGSPLHF | TGTGCCAGCAGCGTAGACAACACAGGTTCACCCCTCCACTTT
. | TRBJ1-2 | TRBD1 | TRBV4-1 | CASSQDGTGDLGYDGYTF | TGCGCCAGCAGCCAAGATGGGACAGGGGACCTGGGGTATGATGGCTACACCTTC
. | TRBJ2-7 | . | TRBV6-2/TRBV6-3 | CASSPMGVYEQYF | TGTGCCAGCAGCCCGATGGGGGTCTACGAGCAGTACTTC
. | TRBJ1-2 | TRBD1 | TRBV2 | CASSSAGGYGYTF | TGTGCCAGCAGTTCGGCAGGGGGGTATGGCTACACCTTC
. | TRBJ2-1 | . | TRBV3-1/TRBV3-2 | CASSPPTRDNEQFF | TGTGCCAGCAGCCCCCCAACTAGGGACAATGAGCAGTTCTTC
. | TRBJ2-1 | . | TRBV27 | CASSFSPPSGNGNEQFF | TGTGCCAGCAGTTTCTCTCCCCCTTCCGGGAATGGCAATGAGCAGTTCTTC
. | TRBJ1-2 | . | TRBV5-6 | CASSRGGAPPYGYTF | TGTGCCAGCAGCAGGGGGGGGGCCCCTCCCTATGGCTACACCTTC
once | TRBJ2-7 | . | TRBV5-6 | CASSLFGSAYEQYF | TGTGCCAGCAGCTTGTTTGGGTCAGCCTACGAGCAGTACTTC
. | TRBJ1-2 | . | TRBV10-3 | CAIRGDVSSRGYTF | TGTGCCATCAGAGGAGACGTCTCCAGTCGGGGCTACACCTTC
. | TRBJ2-3 | TRBD1 | TRBV18 | CASSLPHDGTGVDTQYF | TGTGCCAGCTCCCTACCCCACGACGGGACAGGGGTGGATACGCAGTATTTT
. | TRBJ2-3 | . | TRBV7-9 | CASSLMGGTRSSTDTQYF | TGTGCCAGCAGCCTCATGGGGGGTACCCGTTCTAGCACAGATACGCAGTATTTT
. | TRBJ1-1 | . | TRBV7-9 | CASSLLGLNTEAFF | TGTGCCAGCAGCTTGTTGGGCCTGAACACTGAAGCTTTCTTT
. | TRBJ1-1 | . | TRBV3-1/TRBV3-2 | CASSHGAMAEAFF | TGTGCCAGCAGCCACGGGGCCATGGCTGAAGCTTTCTTT
. | TRBJ1-1 | TRBD1 | TRBV6-5 | CASSSGQGNTEAFF | TGTGCCAGCAGTTCGGGACAGGGGAACACTGAAGCTTTCTTT
. | TRBJ2-1 | . | TRBV5-5 | CASSLVGASRNEQFF | TGTGCCAGCAGCTTGGTAGGGGCCAGTCGAAATGAGCAGTTCTTC
. | TRBJ1-4 | . | TRBV6-5 | CASSYDGTSRSKLFF | TGTGCCAGCAGTTATGACGGGACAAGCAGGAGCAAACTGTTTTTT
. | TRBJ1-1 | . | TRBV9 | CASSVGMENTEAFF | TGTGCCAGCAGCGTAGGTATGGAGAACACTGAAGCTTTCTTT
once | TRBJ2-5 | . | TRBV19 | CASSIGAGRYQETQYF | TGTGCCAGTAGTATCGGGGCGGGTCGGTACCAAGAGACCCAGTACTTC
. | TRBJ2-3 | . | TRBV5-1 | CASSLEGGGAADTQYF | TGCGCCAGCAGCTTGGAAGGTGGAGGGGCCGCAGATACGCAGTATTTT
once | TRBJ1-4 | . | TRBV15 | CATSRALGEKLFF | TGTGCCACCAGCAGAGCTCTGGGTGAAAAACTGTTTTTT
. | TRBJ1-1 | . | TRBV7-2 | CASSLALIVTEAFF | TGTGCCAGCAGCTTAGCGTTAATCGTGACTGAAGCTTTCTTT
. | TRBJ2-7 | . | TRBV10-3 | CAISGEFGQGYEQYF | TGTGCCATCAGTGGGGAGTTTGGTCAGGGGTACGAGCAGTACTTC